This passage covers 21 T cell receptor beta chains from one sample sequenced in a study of blood T cells in healthy people across ages. With a J-beta primer mix and a sample-barcoded 5' primer, a second PCR ran 7 to 11 cycles. TCRdb re-derived calls from the 5' RACE reads in MiXCR, one entry per CDR3 protein. The data hold a few hundred thousand distinct CDR3 sequences, with 25% to 30% observed a single time. Source material: blood. The source is a woman aged 65 to 85 in good health.

CDR3 sequence reads: CASSERPSGGSGYF. The CDR3 DNA reads TGTGCCAGCAGTGAACGGCCTAGCGGGGGCTCGGGGTACTTC. V is TRBV6-1 and J is TRBJ2-4; 10 bases fit TRBD2. The V and J ends lost 2 bases and 15 bases, in that order; junction bases with no gene match: 10. The CDR3 sequence is 14 residues long. Germline loops: CDR1 MNHNS, CDR2 SASEGT.

This clonotype was recorded a few times. This chain joins TRBV3-1 and TRBJ2-5; the D gene is possibly TRBD1 (5 bases). V lost 4 bases and J 0 bases, leaving 15 bases between the germline ends. Germline assignment: CDR1 LGHDT and CDR2 YNNKEL (reference sequence). This CDR3 contains 16 residues. CDR3 nucleotides: TGTGCCAGCAGCCCGACGGCAGGGAAGCACCAAGAGACCCAGTACTTC. Translating gives CASSPTAGKHQETQYF.

This clonotype was found a few times. The rearrangement uses TRBV7-2 and TRBJ2-7, with 9 bases fitting TRBD2. The germline V gene encodes CDR1 SGHTA and CDR2 FQGNSA. The CDR3 totals 16 residues. Trimming took 3 bases from V and 0 from J; bases not matched to a gene: 6. Here the CDR3 reads CASSFSGGPSSYEQYF. CDR3 DNA sequence: TGTGCCAGCAGCTTTAGCGGGGGCCCGTCCTCCTACGAGCAGTACTTC.

This clonotype was recorded a few times. This chain uses TRBV6-1 with TRBJ2-5, with D perhaps TRBD2 (6 bases). Germline V CDR1 and CDR2: MNHNS, SASEGT. CDR3 size: 13 residues. V was trimmed by 4 bases and J by 5 bases, leaving 11 bases between them. CDR3 protein: CASSGDLQETQYF. The DNA for the CDR3 is TGTGCCAGCAGTGGGGACTTGCAGGAGACCCAGTACTTC.

The V and J genes are TRBV5-6 and TRBJ2-2, with TRBD2 matching 10 bases. The CDR3 totals 16 residues. Germline V CDR1 and CDR2: SGHDT, YYEEEE. Trimming cost V 1 base and J 3 bases; bases outside gene matches: 3. CDR3 in amino acids: CASSLRTSGYTGELFF. DNA for the CDR3: TGTGCCAGCAGCTTGAGGACTAGCGGTTACACCGGGGAGCTGTTTTTT. Full variable domain (outside the CDR3, taken from reference TRBV5-6 and TRBJ2-2): DAGVTQSPTHLIKTRGQQVTLRCSPKSGHDTVSWYQQALGQGPQFIFQYYEEEERQRGNFPDRFSGHQFPNYSSELNVNALLLGDSALYLCASSLRTSGYTGELFFGEGSRLTVL.

This clonotype was counted a few times. V and J are TRBV20-1 and TRBJ1-4, with TRBD1 matching 7 bases. This CDR3 comprises 14 residues. V shed 4 bases and J 3 bases; nucleotides not matched to a gene: 5. The germline CDR1 and CDR2 sequences are DFQATT and SNEGSKA (reference sequence). The chain's CDR3 is CSAKYRGSNEKLFF. The CDR3 DNA reads as TGCAGTGCTAAATACAGGGGTTCTAATGAAAAACTGTTTTTT.

Remarks on this clonotype: The junction and the germline gene differ at one end; a read error may be behind it. This chain links TRBV20-1 with TRBJ1-2; no definite D call. CDR1 DFQATT and CDR2 SNEGSKA come from the germline V gene (reference sequence). The CDR3 consists of 11 residues. The CDR3 spells CSAREEVAGTF. DNA for the CDR3: TGCAGTGCTAGAGAGGAGGTCGCAGGCACTTTC.

The rearrangement links TRBV5-1 to TRBJ1-6, with a tentative D call TRBD1 (6 bases). V was shortened by 0 bases and J by 6 bases, with 13 bases between the two germline ends. The V gene's germline CDR1 is SGHRS and CDR2 YFSETQ. This CDR3 spans 16 amino acids. This chain's CDR3 is CASSLAGAQGNSPLHF. In DNA form, the CDR3 reads TGCGCCAGCAGCTTGGCCGGGGCACAGGGTAATTCACCCCTCCACTTT.

The gene calls are TRBV18 and TRBJ2-2; D unclear. Germline values: CDR1 KGHSH, CDR2 LQKENI. This CDR3 has 15 residues. V was clipped by 2 bases and J by 1 base, with 8 bases between them. The CDR3 is CASSPTQLNTGELFF. As DNA, the CDR3 is TGTGCCAGCTCACCAACACAGCTGAACACCGGGGAGCTGTTTTTT.

This clonotype appeared a few times. This chain joins TRBV7-3 and TRBJ1-4; D remains ambiguous. Germline values: CDR1 SGHTA, CDR2 FQGTGA. The CDR3 length is 15 residues. V lost 5 bases to trimming and J lost 0 bases, with 10 bases between them. For the CDR3, the DNA is TGTGCCAGCAGCGTCAAGTTCGCAACTAATGAAAAACTGTTTTTT. Protein: CASSVKFATNEKLFF.

The genes are TRBV2 and TRBJ2-7; TRBD1 is a possible D gene (6 bases). The tail of the sequence fits TRBJ2-1 better, so the J call may be wrong. Germline CDR1 SNHLY, CDR2 FYNNEI. This CDR3 has 12 amino acids. In nucleotides, the CDR3 is TGTGCCAGCAGATCCCAGGGGCCTGAGCAGTTCTTC. This translates into CASRSQGPEQFF.

The table lists this clonotype with a count of one. For the CDR3, the DNA is TGCAGTGCCCCGCGGGAGGGGGGCTACACCTTC. It translates to CSAPREGGYTF. This chain uses TRBV20-1 with TRBJ1-2, with D perhaps TRBD1 (5 bases). CDR3 length equals 11 residues. Trimming removed 6 bases from V and 8 bases from J, with 13 bases in between. CDR1 is DFQATT and CDR2 is SNEGSKA in the germline V gene (reference sequence).

The sample holds a few counts of this clonotype. Since a much larger clone is just one base distant, this may be a read error. The CDR3 region is CASSREETQHF. CDR3 DNA: TGTGCCAGCAGCCGAGAAGAGACCCAGCACTTC. The chain joins TRBV7-8 to TRBJ2-5, with no clear D. CDR1 is SGHVS and CDR2 is FQNEAQ in the germline V gene. CDR3 size: 11 residues.

This clonotype has a count of ten or more. The chain couples TRBV10-3 to TRBJ2-7, with TRBD1 matching 10 bases. Germline CDR1 and CDR2: ENHRY and SYGVKD. The CDR3 length is 14 residues. Trimming took 7 bases from V and 2 from J; bases not matched to a gene: 5. CDR3 amino acids: CAITSGQGAYEQYF. CDR3 bases: TGTGCCATCACCTCAGGACAGGGGGCCTACGAGCAGTACTTC.

A remark on this clonotype: At one of its ends the junction is not consistent with the germline gene, which may arise from a read error. This chain connects TRBV11-2 to TRBJ2-3; 7 nucleotides align to TRBD1. From germline, CDR1 is SGHAT and CDR2 FQNNGV. The CDR3 totals 20 residues. CDR3 in amino acids: CASSIDRVAMSTSSTDTQYF. The CDR3 DNA reads TGTGCCAGCAGCATAGACAGGGTTGCTATGTCCACCTCTAGCACAGATACGCAGTATTTT.

This clonotype turned up a few times. This chain connects TRBV10-3 to TRBJ2-1, with 9 bases identical to TRBD2. Germline V gene sequence: CDR1 ENHRY, CDR2 SYGVKD. This CDR3 is 14 amino acids long. Trimming removed 11 bases from V and 5 bases from J; junction bases left unmatched: 10. The CDR3 DNA reads TGTGCCCTGGGGACAGCGGGGGGCGACAATGAGCAGTTCTTC. Amino acid sequence: CALGTAGGDNEQFF.

This clonotype showed up many times. The chain links TRBV5-1 to TRBJ2-5; possible D gene TRBD2, 7 bases. The DNA end favors TRBJ2-1, so the J call may be wrong. CDR3 length: 15 amino acids. Germline assignment: CDR1 SGHRS and CDR2 YFSETQ. The CDR3 DNA reads TGCGCCAGCAGCTTAGGGGGGGCAAGGTCCGATGAGCAGTTCTTC. Translation gives CASSLGGARSDEQFF.

This clonotype was seen many times. J is TRBJ2-7 and V is TRBV18; weak D call: TRBD1 (5 bases). Germline V gives CDR1 KGHSH, CDR2 LQKENI. The CDR3 extends over 14 amino acids. The V end lost 0 bases, the J end lost 2 bases, and 8 bases lay between the germline ends. The CDR3 region is CASSPPGLTYEQYF. The CDR3 coding sequence is TGTGCCAGCTCACCACCGGGGCTTACCTACGAGCAGTACTTC.

V and J are TRBV4-2 and TRBJ2-1; D may correspond to TRBD1 or TRBD2 (7 bases each). The length of the CDR3 is 15 residues. From germline, CDR1 is LGHNA and CDR2 YNFKEQ. V lost 0 bases and J 8 bases, leaving 14 bases between the germline ends. CDR3 sequence (DNA): TGTGCCAGCAGCCAAGAGCAGGGGGGGGTCTATGAGCAGTTCTTC. This encodes CASSQEQGGVYEQFF.

This sequence joins TRBV20-1 and TRBJ2-7, with D hard to call. CDR1 and CDR2 (germline): DFQATT, SNEGSKA (reference sequence). Trimming took off 0 bases at V and 7 bases at J, with 7 bases between the two ends. CDR3 length equals 11 residues. CDR3 amino acids: CSARDSGEQYF. CDR3 coding DNA: TGCAGTGCTAGAGACAGTGGGGAGCAGTACTTC.

This clonotype came up a few times. One end of the junction fails to match germline, which may point to a read error. V usage is TRBV4-3 and J usage is TRBJ1-5, with D unclear. Germline V gene lookup returns CDR1 LGHNA and CDR2 YSLEER. This CDR3 spans 15 amino acids. The CDR3 DNA sequence: TGCGCCGGCAGCCAAGACGTCTCAGCCAATCAGCCCCAGCATTTT. As protein: CAGSQDVSANQPQHF.